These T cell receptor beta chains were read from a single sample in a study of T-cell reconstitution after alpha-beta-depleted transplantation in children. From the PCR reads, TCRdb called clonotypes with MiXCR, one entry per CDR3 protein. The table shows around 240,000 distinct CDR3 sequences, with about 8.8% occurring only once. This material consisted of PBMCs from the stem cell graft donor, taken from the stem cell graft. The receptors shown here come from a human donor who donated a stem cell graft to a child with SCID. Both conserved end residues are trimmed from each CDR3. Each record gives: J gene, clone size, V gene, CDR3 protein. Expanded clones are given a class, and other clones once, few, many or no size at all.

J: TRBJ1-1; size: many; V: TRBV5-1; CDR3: ASSLGAADNTEAF
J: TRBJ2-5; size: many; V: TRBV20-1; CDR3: SAVGTGQETQY
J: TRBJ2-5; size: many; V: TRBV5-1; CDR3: ASTPRAGNSQETQY
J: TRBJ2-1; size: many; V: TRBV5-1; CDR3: ASSLLGGASNEQF
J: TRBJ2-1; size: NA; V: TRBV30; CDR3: AWSGVGGSSYNEQF
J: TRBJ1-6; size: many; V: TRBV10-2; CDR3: ASFNSGRYNSPLH
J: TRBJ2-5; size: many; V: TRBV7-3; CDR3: ASSLTGLGQETQY
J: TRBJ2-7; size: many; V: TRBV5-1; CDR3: ASSFEGLSYEQY
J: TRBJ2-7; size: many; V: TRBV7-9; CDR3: ASSLGDTNYEQY
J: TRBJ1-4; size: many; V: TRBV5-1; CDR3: ASSLLPANEKLF
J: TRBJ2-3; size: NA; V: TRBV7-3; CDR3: ASSFNPSSPNTDTQY
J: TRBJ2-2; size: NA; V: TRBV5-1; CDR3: ASSPKNGWTDTGELF
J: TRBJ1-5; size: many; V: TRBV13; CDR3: ASSRGRSYSNQPQH
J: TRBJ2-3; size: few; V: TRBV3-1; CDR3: ASSSRTGPITDTQY
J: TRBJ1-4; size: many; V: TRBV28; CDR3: ASRFSGGRTNEKLF
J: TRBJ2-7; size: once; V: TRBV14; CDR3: ASSQVVSGEQY
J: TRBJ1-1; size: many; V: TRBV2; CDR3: ASSVQGANTEAF
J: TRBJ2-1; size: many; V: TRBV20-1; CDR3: SAALGAGGPHEQF
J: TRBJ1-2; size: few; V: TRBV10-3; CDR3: AISGAVEGLYGYT
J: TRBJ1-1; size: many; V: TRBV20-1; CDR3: SASDRGIGTEAF
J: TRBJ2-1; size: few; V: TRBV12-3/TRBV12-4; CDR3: ASSELAGSNEQF
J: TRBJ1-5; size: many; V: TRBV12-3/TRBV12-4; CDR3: ASRIGQGGDQPQH
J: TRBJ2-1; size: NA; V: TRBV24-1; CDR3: ATSDLKAGASSYNEQF
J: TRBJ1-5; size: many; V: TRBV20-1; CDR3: SANTGGGNQPQH
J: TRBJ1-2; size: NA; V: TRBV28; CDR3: ASSAGTGKYGYT
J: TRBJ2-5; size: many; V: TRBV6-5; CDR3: ASSYRRTGSMETQY
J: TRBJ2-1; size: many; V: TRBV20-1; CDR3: SAREAGVHNEQF
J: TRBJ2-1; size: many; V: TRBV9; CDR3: ASSVDLAGGLYNEQF
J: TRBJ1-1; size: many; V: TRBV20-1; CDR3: SARGATFGRGTEAF
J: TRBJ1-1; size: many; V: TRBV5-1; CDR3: ASSLTGLGASL
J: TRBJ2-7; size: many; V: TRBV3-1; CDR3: ASSQGNEQY
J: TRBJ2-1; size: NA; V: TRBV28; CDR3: ASSLDGTFYNEQF
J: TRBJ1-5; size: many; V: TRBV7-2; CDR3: ASSLGGQGYQPQH
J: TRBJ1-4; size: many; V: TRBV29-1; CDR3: SVAPWGEKLF
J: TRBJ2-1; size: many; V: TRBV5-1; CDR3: ASSLAPSGVYNEQF
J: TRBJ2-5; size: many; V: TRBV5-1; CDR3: ASSEGMVETQY
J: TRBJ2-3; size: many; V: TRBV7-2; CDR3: ASSLTLGGPADTQY
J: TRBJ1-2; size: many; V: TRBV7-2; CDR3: ASSFRTGTNWYGYT
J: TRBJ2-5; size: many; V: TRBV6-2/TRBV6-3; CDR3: ASTQWGPQETQY
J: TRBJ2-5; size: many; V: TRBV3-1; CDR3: ASSPPGPKETQY
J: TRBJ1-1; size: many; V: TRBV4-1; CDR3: ASTRYFNDEAF
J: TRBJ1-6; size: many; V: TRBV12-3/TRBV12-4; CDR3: ASKPPDRAHSPLH
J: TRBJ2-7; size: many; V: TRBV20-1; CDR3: SASRRGGAYEQY
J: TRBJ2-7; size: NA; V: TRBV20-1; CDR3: SASPLVSGQGYEQY
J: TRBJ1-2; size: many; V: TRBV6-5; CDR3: ASSYSAPYDRRYYGYT
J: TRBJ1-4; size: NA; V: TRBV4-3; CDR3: ASSQDTRGGWDEKLF
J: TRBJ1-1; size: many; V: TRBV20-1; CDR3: SASMAFSNTEAF
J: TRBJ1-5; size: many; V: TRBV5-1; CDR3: ASSLGALGDQPQH
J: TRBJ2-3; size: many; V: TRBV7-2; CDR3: ASSLSPSGGGTDTQY
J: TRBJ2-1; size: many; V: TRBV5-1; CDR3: ASSGSSRGAVNEQF
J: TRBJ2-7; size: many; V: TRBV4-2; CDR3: ASSQDTGGGLDEQY
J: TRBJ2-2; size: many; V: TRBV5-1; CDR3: ASFRDSVTGELF
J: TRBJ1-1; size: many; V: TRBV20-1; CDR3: SASAAVNTEAF
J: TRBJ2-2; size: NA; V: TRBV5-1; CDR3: ASSFLGGRPNTGELF